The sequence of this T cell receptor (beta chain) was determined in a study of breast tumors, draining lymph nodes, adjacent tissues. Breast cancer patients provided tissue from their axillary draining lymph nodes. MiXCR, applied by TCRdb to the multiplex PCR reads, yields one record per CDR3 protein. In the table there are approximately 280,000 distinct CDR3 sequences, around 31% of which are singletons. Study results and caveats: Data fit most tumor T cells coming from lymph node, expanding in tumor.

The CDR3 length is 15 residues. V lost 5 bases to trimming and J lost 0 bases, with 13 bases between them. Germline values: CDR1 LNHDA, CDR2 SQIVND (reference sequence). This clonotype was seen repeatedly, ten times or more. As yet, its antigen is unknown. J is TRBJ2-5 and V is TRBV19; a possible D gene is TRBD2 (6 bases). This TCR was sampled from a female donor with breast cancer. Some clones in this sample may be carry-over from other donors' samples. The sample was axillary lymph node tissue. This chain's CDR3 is CASSLGGGNQETQYF. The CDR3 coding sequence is TGTGCCAGTAGTTTGGGGGGAGGCAACCAAGAGACCCAGTACTTC.